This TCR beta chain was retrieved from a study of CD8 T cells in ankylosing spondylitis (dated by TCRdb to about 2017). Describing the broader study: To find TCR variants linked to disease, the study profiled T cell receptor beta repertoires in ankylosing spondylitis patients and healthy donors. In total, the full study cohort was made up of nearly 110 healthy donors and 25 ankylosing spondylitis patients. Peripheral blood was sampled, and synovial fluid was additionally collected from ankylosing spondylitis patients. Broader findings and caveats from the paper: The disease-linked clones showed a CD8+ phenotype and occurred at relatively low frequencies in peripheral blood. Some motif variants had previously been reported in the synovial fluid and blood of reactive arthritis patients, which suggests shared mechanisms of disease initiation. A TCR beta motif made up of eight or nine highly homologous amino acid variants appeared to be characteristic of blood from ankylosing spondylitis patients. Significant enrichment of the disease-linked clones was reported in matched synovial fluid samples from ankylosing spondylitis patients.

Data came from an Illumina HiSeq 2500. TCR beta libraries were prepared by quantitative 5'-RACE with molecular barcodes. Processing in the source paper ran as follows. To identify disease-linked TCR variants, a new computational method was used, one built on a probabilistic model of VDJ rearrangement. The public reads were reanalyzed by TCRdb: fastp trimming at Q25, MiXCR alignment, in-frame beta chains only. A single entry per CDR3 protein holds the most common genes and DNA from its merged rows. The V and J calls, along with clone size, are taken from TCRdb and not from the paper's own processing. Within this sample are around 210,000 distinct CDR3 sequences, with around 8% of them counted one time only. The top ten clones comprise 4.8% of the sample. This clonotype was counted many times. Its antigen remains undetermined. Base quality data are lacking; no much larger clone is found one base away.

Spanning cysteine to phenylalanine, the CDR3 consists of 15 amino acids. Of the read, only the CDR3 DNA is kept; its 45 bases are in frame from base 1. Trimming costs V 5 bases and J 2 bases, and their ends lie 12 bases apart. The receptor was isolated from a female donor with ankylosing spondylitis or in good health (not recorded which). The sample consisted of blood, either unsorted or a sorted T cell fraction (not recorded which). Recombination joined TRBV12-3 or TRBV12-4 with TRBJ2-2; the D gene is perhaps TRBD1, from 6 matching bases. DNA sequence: TGTGCCAGCAGTGCGAGGGGGACCAACACCGGGGAGCTGTTTTTT. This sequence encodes CASSARGTNTGELFF.